The entry below gives a single T cell receptor (beta chain) sequence along with its context. The entry originates in a study of blood T cell repertoires in COVID-19. The method was immunoSEQ multiplex PCR; TCRdb's version includes in-frame clones alone and lacks a portion of them. This table holds about 270,000 clones, 85% to 90% found once. The sample comprised PBMCs or T cells enriched from blood (not recorded which). The origin of this receptor is a woman aged 18-29 years who had recovered from COVID-19.

The CDR3 here is CASSLGIGLAAYNEQFF. In DNA form, the CDR3 reads TGCGCCAGCAGCTTGGGGATCGGACTAGCGGCCTACAATGAGCAGTTCTTC. The rearrangement links TRBV5-1 to TRBJ2-1, with TRBD2 identical over 10 bases. The germline CDR1 and CDR2 sequences are SGHRS and YFSETQ. The CDR3 is 17 amino acids. The V and J ends lost 0 bases and 2 bases, in that order; junction bases with no gene match: 5.